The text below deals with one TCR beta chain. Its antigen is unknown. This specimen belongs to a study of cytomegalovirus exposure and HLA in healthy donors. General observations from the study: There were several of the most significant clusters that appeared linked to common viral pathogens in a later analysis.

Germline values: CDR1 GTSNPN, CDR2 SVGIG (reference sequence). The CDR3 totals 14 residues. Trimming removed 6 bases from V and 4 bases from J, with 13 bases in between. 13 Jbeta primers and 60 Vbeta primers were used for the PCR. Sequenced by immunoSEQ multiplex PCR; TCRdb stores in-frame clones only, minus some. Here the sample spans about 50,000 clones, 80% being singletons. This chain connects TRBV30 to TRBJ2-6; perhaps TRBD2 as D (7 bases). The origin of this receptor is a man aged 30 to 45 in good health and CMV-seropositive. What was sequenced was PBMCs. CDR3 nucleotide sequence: TGTGCCTGCTGGGGGGGGCCCGGGGCCAACGTCCTGACTTTC. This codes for CACWGGPGANVLTF.